This is a list of T cell receptor beta chains from one sample in a study of T cell changes during pregnancy in multiple sclerosis. TCRdb keeps only in-frame clones here, not all; method: immunoSEQ multiplex PCR. This table holds approximately 88,000 clones, approximately 92% found once. The sample consisted of peripheral blood, taken in the first trimester of pregnancy. The receptors stem from a female donor with multiple sclerosis, enrolled in a pregnancy study. CDR3s include the opening cysteine and the closing phenylalanine or tryptophan. The order of the fields is clone size, V gene, J gene, D gene, CDR3 length, CDR3 protein, CDR3 DNA. D genes are given only for firm matches. Rows give clone size only sometimes, using once, few, many, or a class for an expanded clone.

>NA|TRBV27|TRBJ2-1|TRBD2|15
CASSPPGLEYNEQFF
TGTGCCAGCAGTCCTCCGGGACTAGAATACAATGAGCAGTTCTTC
>NA|TRBV30|TRBJ1-1|NA|12
CACLSLNTEAFF
TGTGCCTGCCTTAGCCTGAACACTGAAGCTTTCTTT
>NA|TRBV27|TRBJ2-2|NA|13
CASSLRAGGELFF
TGTGCCAGCAGTTTAAGAGCCGGCGGGGAGCTGTTTTTT
>once|TRBV2|TRBJ2-1|TRBD1|14
CASSEGQYINEQFF
TGTGCCAGCAGTGAGGGACAGTACATAAATGAGCAGTTCTTC
>NA|TRBV5-4|TRBJ2-5|NA|13
CASGPRGEETQYF
TGTGCCAGCGGTCCCAGGGGAGAAGAGACCCAGTACTTC
>NA|TRBV6-1|TRBJ2-7|TRBD1|14
CASSATGSDYEQYF
TGTGCCAGCAGTGCGACAGGGTCCGACTACGAGCAGTACTTC
>NA|TRBV28|TRBJ2-1|TRBD2|14
CASSSLAGFNEQFF
TGTGCCAGCAGTTCCCTAGCGGGCTTCAATGAGCAGTTCTTC
>NA|TRBV5-1|TRBJ2-1|NA|15
CASSLDEASYNEQFF
TGCGCCAGCAGCTTGGACGAAGCGTCCTACAATGAGCAGTTCTTC
>NA|TRBV10-3|TRBJ1-3|NA|15
CAITSQTSLGNTIYF
TGTGCCATCACCAGTCAGACAAGCTTGGGAAACACCATATATTTT
>NA|TRBV5-1|TRBJ2-1|NA|15
CASSLDSQYYNEQFF
TGCGCCAGCAGCCTCGACTCCCAATACTACAATGAGCAGTTCTTC
>NA|TRBV27|TRBJ2-2|NA|19
CASSLMVMPDRMNTGELFF
TGTGCCAGCAGTTTAATGGTAATGCCAGACAGAATGAACACCGGGGAGCTGTTTTTT
>NA|TRBV2|TRBJ1-5|NA|15
CASSGFSGKGQPQHF
TGTGCCAGCAGTGGGTTTTCGGGAAAAGGTCAGCCCCAGCATTTT
>NA|TRBV19|TRBJ1-2|TRBD1|13
CASSWGTADGYTF
TGTGCCAGTAGTTGGGGGACAGCCGATGGCTACACCTTC
>NA|TRBV7-2|TRBJ2-6|TRBD1|19
CASSDLRTGNIPGANVLTF
TGTGCCAGCAGCGACCTAAGGACAGGGAACATCCCTGGGGCCAACGTCCTGACTTTC
>NA|TRBV7-2|TRBJ2-1|TRBD2|16
CASSRLAGVSYNEQFF
TGTGCCAGCTCCCGACTAGCGGGAGTGTCCTACAATGAGCAGTTCTTC
>NA|TRBV14|TRBJ2-1|TRBD2|17
CASSQAIGLAGYNEQFF
TGTGCCAGCAGCCAAGCCATAGGACTAGCTGGTTACAATGAGCAGTTCTTC
>NA|TRBV4-2|TRBJ2-1|TRBD2|15
CASSQEWGRDDEQFF
TGTGCCAGCAGCCAAGAGTGGGGGAGGGACGATGAGCAGTTCTTC
>NA|TRBV5-1|TRBJ2-5|TRBD2|19
CASSLTGLAGGPYQETQYF
TGCGCCAGCAGCTTGACGGGACTAGCGGGAGGGCCGTACCAAGAGACCCAGTACTTC
>NA|TRBV27|TRBJ2-7|TRBD1|14
CASSPSRGPYEQYF
TGTGCCAGCAGCCCCAGTAGGGGGCCCTACGAGCAGTACTTC
>NA|TRBV5-6|TRBJ2-2|NA|14
CASSLVASIRELFF
TGTGCCAGCAGCTTGGTGGCCAGTATACGGGAGCTGTTTTTT
>NA|TRBV5-4|TRBJ1-2|TRBD1|14
CASSRTGDSYGYTF
TGTGCCAGCAGCCGGACAGGGGACTCCTATGGCTACACCTTC
>once|TRBV6-5|TRBJ2-7|NA|14
CASSYSQFSYEQYF
TGTGCCAGCAGTTACTCACAGTTCTCCTACGAGCAGTACTTC
>once|TRBV5-4|TRBJ1-1|TRBD1|13
CASRGQGFTEAFF
TGTGCCAGCAGGGGACAGGGGTTTACTGAAGCTTTCTTT
>NA|TRBV5-4|TRBJ1-4|NA|16
CASSFLDSQGDEKLFF
TGTGCCAGCAGCTTCTTGGACAGCCAAGGTGATGAAAAACTGTTTTTT
>once|TRBV30|TRBJ2-7|NA|11
CAWSPGLEQYF
TGTGCCTGGAGTCCGGGACTCGAGCAGTACTTC
>NA|TRBV13|TRBJ2-6|TRBD1|18
CASSLGQGGNSGANVLTF
TGTGCCAGCAGCTTAGGACAGGGGGGAAACTCTGGGGCCAACGTCCTGACTTTC
>NA|TRBV7-9|TRBJ1-2|TRBD1|14
CASSRWDRDQGYTF
TGTGCCAGCAGCCGCTGGGACAGGGATCAAGGCTACACCTTC
>NA|TRBV19|TRBJ2-7|NA|13
CASSRGLAYEQYF
TGTGCCAGTAGTAGGGGGCTGGCCTACGAGCAGTACTTC
>NA|TRBV6-4|TRBJ1-1|NA|14
CASSISTGNTEAFF
TGTGCCAGCAGTATCAGTACGGGGAACACTGAAGCTTTCTTT
>NA|TRBV29-1|TRBJ1-2|NA|9
CSVFDGYTF
TGCAGCGTCTTTGATGGCTACACCTTC
>NA|TRBV5-1|TRBJ2-5|NA|13
CASTFKSEETQYF
TGCGCCAGCACCTTTAAATCGGAGGAGACCCAGTACTTC
>NA|TRBV7-6|TRBJ2-1|TRBD1|13
CASSLGQFNEQFF
TGTGCCAGCAGCTTGGGACAGTTCAATGAGCAGTTCTTC
>NA|TRBV7-9|TRBJ2-3|TRBD2|17
CASSLVASGSGTDTQYF
TGTGCCAGCAGCTTAGTGGCTAGCGGGAGTGGCACAGATACGCAGTATTTT
>NA|TRBV27|TRBJ2-5|TRBD2|15
CASSGGTSGVETQYF
TGTGCCAGTAGTGGCGGGACTAGCGGGGTCGAGACCCAGTACTTC
>once|TRBV27|TRBJ2-1|NA|14
CASSFIGLYNEQFF
TGTGCCAGCAGTTTTATCGGTTTATACAATGAGCAGTTCTTC
>NA|TRBV7-9|TRBJ2-7|NA|15
CASSLPRQGLYEQYF
TGTGCCAGCAGCCTTCCTAGGCAGGGACTCTACGAGCAGTACTTC
>NA|TRBV7-8|TRBJ2-3|NA|17
CASSSIGWGLNTDTQYF
TGTGCCAGCAGCTCCATCGGGTGGGGACTCAACACAGATACGCAGTATTTT
>NA|TRBV28|TRBJ2-7|NA|16
CASSASPRKRVYEQYF
TGTGCCAGCAGTGCCTCCCCCCGAAAACGGGTCTACGAGCAGTACTTC
>NA|TRBV9|TRBJ2-7|NA|15
CASSVDSGRDYEQYF
TGTGCCAGCAGCGTAGATTCCGGACGGGATTACGAGCAGTACTTC
>NA|TRBV19|TRBJ2-7|TRBD2|15
CASTHSSGGTYEQYF
TGTGCCAGTACCCATTCTAGCGGGGGGACCTACGAGCAGTACTTC
>once|TRBV6-1|TRBJ1-1|NA|14
CASSHQGLNTEAFF
TGTGCCAGCAGCCACCAGGGTCTTAACACTGAAGCTTTCTTT
>once|TRBV6-1|TRBJ2-7|NA|15
CASSEAPFYRDEQYF
TGTGCCAGCAGTGAAGCCCCCTTCTACAGGGACGAGCAGTACTTC
>NA|TRBV7-6|TRBJ2-5|TRBD1|15
CASSYRGQGAETQYF
TGTGCCAGCAGCTATCGAGGACAGGGTGCGGAGACCCAGTACTTC
>NA|TRBV5-1|TRBJ1-1|NA|15
CASSLGGGMNTEAFF
TGCGCCAGCAGCTTGGGCGGGGGAATGAACACTGAAGCTTTCTTT
>NA|TRBV13|TRBJ2-3|NA|14
CASSLATRGDTQYF
TGTGCCAGCAGCTTAGCCACTCGCGGAGATACGCAGTATTTT
>NA|TRBV7-7|TRBJ2-1|NA|14
CASSLAQGLYEQFF
TGTGCTAGCAGCTTAGCGCAGGGGCTGTATGAGCAGTTCTTC
>NA|TRBV5-1|TRBJ2-6|TRBD1|19
CASSFEAGGFGSGANVLTF
TGCGCCAGCAGCTTTGAGGCAGGGGGCTTTGGCTCTGGGGCCAACGTCCTGACTTTC
>NA|TRBV15|TRBJ2-5|TRBD1|16
CATSRDRGNLQETQYF
TGTGCCACCAGCAGAGACAGGGGGAACCTCCAAGAGACCCAGTACTTC
>NA|TRBV9|TRBJ2-3|NA|15
CASSVFGAGTDTQYF
TGTGCCAGCAGCGTATTTGGGGCGGGCACAGATACGCAGTATTTT
>NA|TRBV19|TRBJ2-4|TRBD1|15
CASNTGTGGADIQYF
TGTGCCAGTAACACTGGGACAGGGGGCGCTGACATTCAGTACTTC
>NA|TRBV5-4|TRBJ2-1|TRBD2|14
CASTPFGGSNEQFF
TGTGCCAGCACCCCTTTCGGCGGGAGTAATGAGCAGTTCTTC
>once|TRBV7-2|TRBJ1-2|NA|15
CASSVTGGVNYGYTF
TGTGCCAGCAGCGTTACCGGGGGAGTCAACTATGGCTACACCTTC
>NA|TRBV9|TRBJ2-2|TRBD2|16
CASSLIAGVNTGELFF
TGTGCCAGCAGCCTGATAGCGGGAGTGAACACCGGGGAGCTGTTTTTT
>once|TRBV27|TRBJ1-1|NA|13
CASAGRANTEAFF
TGTGCCAGCGCGGGTCGGGCGAACACTGAAGCTTTCTTT
>NA|TRBV19|TRBJ1-2|NA|14
CASSKGGALSGYTF
TGTGCCAGTAGTAAGGGAGGGGCCCTGAGTGGCTACACCTTC
>NA|TRBV27|TRBJ2-7|NA|13
CASSFYGGYEQYF
TGTGCCAGCAGTTTTTATGGAGGGTACGAGCAGTACTTC
>NA|TRBV28|TRBJ2-1|TRBD2|16
CASSGQLAGGYNEQFF
TGTGCCAGCAGCGGGCAGCTAGCGGGGGGATACAATGAGCAGTTCTTC
>once|TRBV28|TRBJ2-7|NA|13
CASSLDIAYEQYF
TGTGCCAGCAGTCTCGACATAGCCTACGAGCAGTACTTC